This T cell receptor (beta chain) emerged from a study of CD8 T cells in ankylosing spondylitis. Study-level findings and limits: What seemed typical of ankylosing spondylitis blood was a TCR beta motif built from several highly homologous variants.

This clonotype was detected a few times. The antigen is undetermined. TCRdb re-derived calls from the 5' RACE reads in MiXCR, one entry per CDR3 protein. Of around 770,000 distinct CDR3 sequences detected, 15% to 20% appear once; the ten largest clones hold around 19%. Trimming stripped 3 bases from V and 1 base from J, with 9 bases between. The CDR3 is 14 residues long. CDR1 MGHRA and CDR2 YSYEKL come from the germline V gene. The sequencing input was blood, either unsorted or a sorted T cell fraction (not recorded which). The clonotype was recovered from a male donor with ankylosing spondylitis. The chain uses TRBV4-1 and TRBJ1-1; D not resolved. CDR3 sequence reads: CASSHPGGNTEAFF. In nucleotides, the CDR3 is TGCGCCAGCAGCCACCCAGGAGGGAACACTGAAGCTTTCTTT.